This TCR beta chain came from a study of regulatory T cells in long-lasting Graves disease. Building the TCR beta libraries relied on iRepertoire HTBI primers, and CDR3 regions underwent Arm-PCR. TCRdb re-derived calls from the multiplex PCR reads in MiXCR, one entry per CDR3 protein. Of 450,000 to 600,000 distinct CDR3 sequences listed, less than 15% were seen once; the top ten hold about 10%. CDR1 SNHLY and CDR2 FYNNEI come from the germline V gene. V was pared by 8 bases and J by 11 bases, with 9 bases of the junction left unmatched. This CDR3 contains 12 residues. This clonotype appeared many times. Indicated time point: newly diagnosed GD, antithyroid drugs for less than 3 months. PBMCs were the source of the RNA used for TCR sequencing. The patients included were those that came from an endocrinology department in Xi'an, China. These data were also reused for a study on T cells in Graves' hyperthyroidism and ophthalmopathy.

This receptor was obtained from a young man with Graves disease. The source was peripheral blood mononuclear cells (PBMCs), collected at new diagnosis, from a patient treated with antithyroid drugs. This chain joins TRBV2 and TRBJ2-7; 10 bases agree with TRBD1. In nucleotides, the CDR3 is TGTGCCAGCCTGGGACAGGGGTCTTGGAAGTACTTC. This codes for CASLGQGSWKYF.